These 8 T cell receptor beta chains share one sample of origin, sequenced in a study of T-cell reconstitution after alpha-beta-depleted transplantation in children. For these TCRs, the target antigens are not known. Unique molecular identifiers featured in how the TCRbeta library was prepared. MiXCR, applied by TCRdb to the PCR reads, yields one record per CDR3 protein. The sample has a few hundred thousand distinct CDR3 sequences; almost 8% are singletons. Overall study findings and caveats: When one year had passed after transplant, most T-cell counts and diversity came from newly produced T cells.

Sequenced here: peripheral blood, sampled 360 days after TCRalphabeta/CD19-depleted stem cell transplant. These TCRs come from a female patient aged 2-9 years who had a stem cell transplant for Fanconi anemia, so the T cells may come from the graft donor.

V usage is TRBV29-1 and J usage is TRBJ2-7; weak D call: TRBD2 (6 bases). Germline CDR1 and CDR2: SQVTM and ANQGSEA. This CDR3 has 14 residues. The germline V and J ends were trimmed by 1 base and 0 bases, with 10 bases remaining between them. The CDR3 bases are TGCAGCGTTGAAGTCGGGGGAGTCTCCTACGAGCAGTACTTC. Its translation: CSVEVGGVSYEQYF.

This clonotype was seen at least ten times. This chain joins TRBV5-1 and TRBJ2-1, with 7 bases identical to TRBD1. Looked up from germline, CDR1 is SGHRS and CDR2 is YFSETQ. The CDR3 length is 17 residues. The V segment lost 0 bases and the J segment 0 bases; nucleotides outside the gene matches: 6. The CDR3 protein is CASSLAIQGLSYNEQFF. In DNA, the CDR3 is TGCGCCAGCAGCTTGGCCATACAGGGGCTCTCCTACAATGAGCAGTTCTTC.

There are a few counts of this clonotype. V is TRBV6-2 or TRBV6-3 and J is TRBJ2-3, with 11 bases identical to TRBD2. This CDR3 spans 20 amino acids. V dropped 5 bases and J dropped 1; count of bases not matched to a gene: 17. Germline V gives CDR1 MNHEY, CDR2 SVGEGT. DNA of the CDR3: TGTGCCAGCAGTACGAGATCAGGGGGCGTAGCGGGGGGGGGCACAGATACGCAGTATTTT. Translation: CASSTRSGGVAGGGTDTQYF.

This clonotype came up many times. The chain has TRBV6-5 and TRBJ1-1, with 10 bases fitting TRBD1. The CDR3 length is 15 residues. The germline gives CDR1 MNHEY, CDR2 SVGAGI. Trimming cost V 0 bases and J 9 bases; bases outside gene matches: 7. CDR3 residues: CASSYSIGQGVKAFF. CDR3 sequence (DNA): TGTGCCAGCAGTTACTCGATTGGACAGGGGGTGAAAGCTTTCTTT.

This clonotype came up a few times. V and J are TRBV7-9 and TRBJ1-2; D gene unclear. Trimming stripped 6 bases from V and 4 bases from J, with 15 bases between. The germline V gene has CDR1 SEHNR and CDR2 FQNEAQ (reference sequence). CDR3 length: 14 residues. The CDR3 reads CASSQPVLGYGYTF. The CDR3 DNA reads TGTGCCAGCAGTCAACCGGTGCTTGGCTATGGCTACACCTTC.

This clonotype was seen many times. The rearrangement uses TRBV20-1 and TRBJ2-1; D possibly corresponds to TRBD1 (5 bases). V lost 6 bases and J lost 9, with 12 bases in between. Germline CDR1 is DFQATT and CDR2 is SNEGSKA (reference sequence). CDR3 length equals 11 residues. CDR3 residues: CSALDSPEQFF. CDR3 DNA: TGCAGTGCCCTAGACAGCCCTGAGCAGTTCTTC.

The chain has TRBV5-1 and TRBJ2-7; D gene ambiguous. This CDR3 has 13 amino acids. Looked up from germline, CDR1 is SGHRS and CDR2 is YFSETQ. V dropped 0 bases and J dropped 6 bases, with 10 bases sitting between them. In DNA form, the CDR3 reads TGCGCCAGCAGCTTGGCGGATGGTGGCGAGCAGTACGTC. Its translation: CASSLADGGEQYV.

This clonotype occurred many times. A read error may account for a junction end that differs from germline. The chain links TRBV7-2 to TRBJ2-2; D not certain. Germline CDR1 is SGHTA and CDR2 is FQGNSA. The CDR3 is 14 residues long. The CDR3, as DNA: TGCGCCAGCAGCTTGGCTCGCAACACCGGGGAGCTGTTTTTT. Translating it yields CASSLARNTGELFF.